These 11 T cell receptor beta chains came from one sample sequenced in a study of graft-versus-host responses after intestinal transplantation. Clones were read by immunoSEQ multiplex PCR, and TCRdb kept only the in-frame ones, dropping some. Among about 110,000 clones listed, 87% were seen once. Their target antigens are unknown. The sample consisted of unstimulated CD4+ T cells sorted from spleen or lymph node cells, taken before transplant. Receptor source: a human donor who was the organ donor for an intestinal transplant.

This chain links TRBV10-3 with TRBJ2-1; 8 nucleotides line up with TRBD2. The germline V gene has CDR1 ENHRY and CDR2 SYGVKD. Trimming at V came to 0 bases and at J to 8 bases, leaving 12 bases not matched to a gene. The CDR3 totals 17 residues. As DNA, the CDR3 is TGTGCCATCAGTGAGTCGGGGGGGCGGGAGGCCGTCGATGAGCAGTTCTTC. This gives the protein CAISESGGREAVDEQFF.

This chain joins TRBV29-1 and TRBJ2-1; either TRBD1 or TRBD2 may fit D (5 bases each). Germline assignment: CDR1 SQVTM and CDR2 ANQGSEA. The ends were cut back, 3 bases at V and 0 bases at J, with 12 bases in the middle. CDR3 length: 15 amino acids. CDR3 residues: CSVDGTPSSYNEQFF. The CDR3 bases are TGCAGCGTTGATGGGACCCCTAGCTCCTACAATGAGCAGTTCTTC.

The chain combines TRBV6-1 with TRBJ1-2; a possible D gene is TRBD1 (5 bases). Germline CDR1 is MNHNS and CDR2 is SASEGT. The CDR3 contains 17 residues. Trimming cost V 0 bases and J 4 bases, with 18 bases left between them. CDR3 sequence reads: CASSEARNPQGTYGYTF. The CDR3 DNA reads TGTGCCAGCAGTGAAGCACGAAATCCCCAGGGAACCTATGGCTACACCTTC.

For the CDR3, the DNA is TGTGCCTGGGGGGAGCTGAAGACCCAGTACTTC. This codes for CAWGELKTQYF. The chain employs TRBV30 and TRBJ2-5; possibly TRBD2 for D (5 bases). CDR3 length equals 11 residues. Trimming stripped 5 bases from V and 6 bases from J, with 10 bases between. The V gene's germline CDR1 is GTSNPN and CDR2 SVGIG (reference sequence). The full variable domain, in which reference TRBV30 and TRBJ2-5 provide the parts outside the CDR3, is SQTIHQWPATLVQPVGSPLSLECTVEGTSNPNLYWYRQAAGRGLQLLFYSVGIGQISSEVPQNLSASRPQDRQFILSSKKLLLSDSGFYLCAWGELKTQYFGPGTRLLVL.

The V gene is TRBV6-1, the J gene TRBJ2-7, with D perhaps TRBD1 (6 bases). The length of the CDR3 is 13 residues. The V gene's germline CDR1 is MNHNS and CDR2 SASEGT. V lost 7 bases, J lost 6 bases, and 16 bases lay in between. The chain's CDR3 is CASIDTGYVEQYF. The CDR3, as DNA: TGTGCCAGCATTGATACAGGGTACGTCGAGCAGTACTTC.

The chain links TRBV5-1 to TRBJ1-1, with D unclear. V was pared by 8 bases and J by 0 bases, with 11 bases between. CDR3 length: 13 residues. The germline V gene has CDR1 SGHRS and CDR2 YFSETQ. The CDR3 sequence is CASKQNMNTEAFF. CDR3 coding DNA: TGCGCCAGTAAACAGAATATGAACACTGAAGCTTTCTTT.

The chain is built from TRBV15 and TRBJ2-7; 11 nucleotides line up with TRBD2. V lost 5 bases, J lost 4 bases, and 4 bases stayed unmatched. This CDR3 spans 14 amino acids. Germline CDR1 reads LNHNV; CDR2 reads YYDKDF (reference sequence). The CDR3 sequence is CATSRLAGGYEQYF. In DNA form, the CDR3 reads TGTGCCACCAGCCGTCTAGCGGGAGGTTACGAGCAGTACTTC.

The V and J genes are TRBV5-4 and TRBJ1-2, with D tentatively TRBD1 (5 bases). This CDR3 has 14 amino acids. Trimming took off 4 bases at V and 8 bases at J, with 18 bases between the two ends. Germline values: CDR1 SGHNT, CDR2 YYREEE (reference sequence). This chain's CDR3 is CASSPWDAFIGYTF. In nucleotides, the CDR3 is TGTGCCAGCAGCCCTTGGGACGCCTTCATCGGCTACACCTTC.

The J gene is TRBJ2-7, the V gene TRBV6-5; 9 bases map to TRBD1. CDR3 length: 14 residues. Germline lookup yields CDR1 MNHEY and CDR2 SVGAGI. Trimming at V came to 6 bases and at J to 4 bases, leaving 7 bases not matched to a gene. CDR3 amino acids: CASRLQGAGYEQYF. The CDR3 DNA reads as TGTGCCAGCAGGTTACAGGGGGCAGGGTACGAGCAGTACTTC.

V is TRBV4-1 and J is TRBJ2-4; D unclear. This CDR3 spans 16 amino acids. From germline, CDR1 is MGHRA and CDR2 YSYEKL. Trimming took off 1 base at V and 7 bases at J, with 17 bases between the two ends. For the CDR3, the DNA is TGCGCCAGCAGCCAAGGCCATAATGGCGTCTTGAACATTCAGTACTTC. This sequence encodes CASSQGHNGVLNIQYF.

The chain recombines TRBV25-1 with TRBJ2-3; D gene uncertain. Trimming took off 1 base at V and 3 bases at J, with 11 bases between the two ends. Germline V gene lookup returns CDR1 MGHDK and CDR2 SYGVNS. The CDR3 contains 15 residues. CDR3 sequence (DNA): TGTGCCAGCAGTGAATCGATAGGGTGGACAGATACGCAGTATTTT. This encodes CASSESIGWTDTQYF.